This TCR beta chain was sequenced in a study of long-term antiretroviral therapy in people with HIV. This was the immunoSEQ v3.0 assay at survey level. The protocol was immunoSEQ multiplex PCR, while the TCRdb copy is restricted to in-frame clones and leaves out a portion. The table lists 30,000 or so clones, nearly 95% of them singletons. The CDR3 covers 17 residues. V shed 2 bases and J 0 bases; nucleotides not matched to a gene: 7. CDR1 is KGHSH and CDR2 is LQKENI in the germline V gene. The chain combines TRBV18 with TRBJ1-3, with 7 bases aligning to TRBD1. This specimen consisted of unsorted PBMCs, obtained 6.2 years after starting antiretroviral therapy. The sequence derives from a man aged 40-55 years with HIV. The CDR3 region is CASSPVTRGSSGNTIYF. In nucleotides, the CDR3 is TGTGCCAGCTCACCAGTTACCAGGGGGAGCTCTGGAAACACCATATATTTT.